Reported below is one TCR beta chain. Antigen unknown. V dropped 5 bases and J dropped 8 bases, with 16 bases sitting between them. The germline gives CDR1 SGHAT, CDR2 FQNNGV. The CDR3 totals 15 residues. It was cDNA, reverse transcribed from extracted RNA, that served as the sequencing template. Profiled with immunoSEQ multiplex PCR; TCRdb holds only in-frame clones, not every one. This sample has 93,000 or so clones, with about 60% found just once. The entry originates in a study of CD8+ T cells in alopecia areata. The sorting of PBMCs gave CD4+ and CD8+ T cells. Study results and limitations: Scalp sequencing also captures normal skin's resident alphabeta T cells. Possibly because of HLA-related factors, TCR sharing was less clear across patients than in mice. Lesional tissue from the scalp (especially in alopecia totalis/universalis) showed higher clonality than normal scalp.

The chain has TRBV11-2 and TRBJ1-6; tentatively, D is TRBD1 (6 bases). Sequenced: CD4+ T cells sorted from blood. This TCR derives from a human donor in good health. CDR3 residues: CASSPRGRVYSPLHF. The DNA of the CDR3 is TGTGCCAGCAGCCCTCGGGGGCGCGTTTATTCACCCCTCCACTTT. Together with reference TRBV11-2 and TRBJ1-6, the CDR3 gives the full variable domain: EAGVAQSPRYKIIEKRQSVAFWCNPISGHATLYWYQQILGQGPKLLIQFQNNGVVDDSQLPKDRFSAERLKGVDSTLKIQPAKLEDSAVYLCASSPRGRVYSPLHFGNGTRLTVT.